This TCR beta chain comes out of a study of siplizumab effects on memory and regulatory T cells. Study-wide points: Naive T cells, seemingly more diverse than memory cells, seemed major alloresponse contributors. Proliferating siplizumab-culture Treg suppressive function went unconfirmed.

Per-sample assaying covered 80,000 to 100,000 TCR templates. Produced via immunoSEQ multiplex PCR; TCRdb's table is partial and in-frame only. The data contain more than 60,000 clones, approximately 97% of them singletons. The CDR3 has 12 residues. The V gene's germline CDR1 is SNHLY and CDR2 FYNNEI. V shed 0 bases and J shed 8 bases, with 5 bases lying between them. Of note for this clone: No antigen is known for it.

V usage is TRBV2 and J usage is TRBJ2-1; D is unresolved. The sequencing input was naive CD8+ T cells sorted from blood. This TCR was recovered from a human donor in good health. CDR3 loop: CASSEALDEQFF. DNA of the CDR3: TGTGCCAGCAGTGAAGCGCTCGATGAGCAGTTCTTC.